The 24 T cell receptor beta chains below all came from one sample that was sequenced in a study of cytomegalovirus exposure and HLA in healthy donors. Sequencing was performed with immunoSEQ multiplex PCR; in TCRdb, only in-frame clones are kept and a portion is missing. The table has 200,000 to 250,000 clones, just over 90% seen once. Sample: PBMCs. These receptors all come from a woman between 18 and 29 years old in good health and CMV-seronegative.

The CDR3 coding sequence is TGTGCCAGCAGTTTATCGGGGGGGGTGGCTGAAGCTTTCTTT. Amino acids: CASSLSGGVAEAFF. This chain connects TRBV27 to TRBJ1-1; D may be TRBD1 (5 bases). From germline, CDR1 is MNHEY and CDR2 SMNVEV (reference sequence). V was trimmed by 0 bases and J by 6 bases, leaving 11 bases between them. There are 14 residues in the CDR3.

A few counts support this clone. The chain is built from TRBV27 and TRBJ2-1; TRBD2 matches 9 bases. V trimming: 6 bases; J trimming: 3 bases; junction bases outside the gene matches: 6. The length of the CDR3 is 15 residues. CDR1 MNHEY and CDR2 SMNVEV come from the germline V gene (reference sequence). CDR3 nucleotides: TGTGCCAGCAGCCGGCGGGAGGGCCTCTACAATGAGCAGTTCTTC. Protein: CASSRREGLYNEQFF.

The rearrangement uses TRBV25-1 and TRBJ1-5; TRBD1 is a possible D gene (6 bases). The CDR3 is 14 residues long. V lost 2 bases and J lost 5, with 10 bases in between. Germline lookup yields CDR1 MGHDK and CDR2 SYGVNS. In nucleotides, the CDR3 is TGTGCCAGCAGTGAAGAGGGGGGGGATCAGCCCCAGCATTTT. Its translation is CASSEEGGDQPQHF.

The CDR3 DNA is TGTGCCAGCAGCTCACAAGCGTCCCCCTCCTACGAGCAGTACTTC. Its protein product is CASSSQASPSYEQYF. The J gene is TRBJ2-7, the V gene TRBV11-2, with no clear D. The CDR3 consists of 15 residues. Trimming took 4 bases from V and 0 from J, leaving 13 bases between them. Germline values: CDR1 SGHAT, CDR2 FQNNGV.

The CDR3 sequence: CASSVTASYEQYF. The CDR3 DNA sequence: TGTGCCAGCAGTGTGACAGCCTCCTACGAGCAGTACTTC. V usage is TRBV6-1 and J usage is TRBJ2-7, with D tentatively TRBD1 (5 bases). The CDR3 is made up of 13 amino acids. V was shortened by 4 bases and J by 0 bases, with 7 bases between the two germline ends. The germline gives CDR1 MNHNS, CDR2 SASEGT.

V usage is TRBV27 and J usage is TRBJ2-1; D might be TRBD1 (7 bases). The CDR3 spans 15 residues. Germline V CDR1 and CDR2: MNHEY, SMNVEV (reference sequence). V was cut by 8 bases and J by 8 bases, with 22 bases left in between. CDR3 region: CASQVQFPRGDEQFF. The CDR3 coding sequence is TGTGCCAGCCAGGTACAGTTTCCCAGGGGGGATGAGCAGTTCTTC.

The V and J genes are TRBV27 and TRBJ1-1; tentative D call: TRBD1 (6 bases). Germline V gives CDR1 MNHEY, CDR2 SMNVEV (reference sequence). There are 14 residues in the CDR3. Trimming took off 8 bases at V and 7 bases at J, with 20 bases between the two ends. The CDR3 protein is CASARQWGRVEAFF. CDR3 sequence (DNA): TGTGCCAGCGCGCGACAATGGGGGCGAGTTGAAGCTTTCTTT.

The gene calls are TRBV6-4 and TRBJ2-3; 7 positions match TRBD2. The CDR3 consists of 15 residues. The V gene end was trimmed by 0 bases and the J gene end by 0 bases; junction bases not matched to a gene: 0. Germline CDR1 MRHNA, CDR2 SNTAGT. The CDR3 loop reads CASSDSLASTDTQYF. The CDR3 region has the DNA TGTGCCAGCAGTGACTCACTAGCGAGCACAGATACGCAGTATTTT.

This chain joins TRBV9 and TRBJ2-7, with TRBD1 identical over 8 bases. V lost 0 bases and J lost 0; bases outside the gene matches: 5. The CDR3 loop spans 16 amino acids. Germline assignment: CDR1 SGDLS and CDR2 YYNGEE. The CDR3 DNA follows: TGTGCCAGCAGCGTAGAGCAGGGGGCTTTCTCCTACGAGCAGTACTTC. Protein sequence: CASSVEQGAFSYEQYF.

This chain joins TRBV10-1 and TRBJ1-2, with D hard to call. This CDR3 contains 14 residues. V lost 0 bases to trimming and J lost 0 bases, with 5 bases between them. Germline V gives CDR1 WNHNN, CDR2 SYGVQD (reference sequence). CDR3 sequence (DNA): TGCGCCAGCAGTGAGTCCGGGGCTAACTATGGCTACACCTTC. Translating it yields CASSESGANYGYTF.

This clone was counted between two and nine times. The chain uses TRBV25-1 and TRBJ1-2; D possibly corresponds to TRBD1 (5 bases). The CDR3 totals 13 residues. Germline V lookup: CDR1 MGHDK, CDR2 SYGVNS. Trimming pared 4 bases from V and 7 bases from J, leaving 13 bases between. The CDR3 DNA reads as TGTGCCAGCAGTGTTCCAGGGAGGGGTGGCTACACCTTC. Protein product: CASSVPGRGGYTF.

The rearrangement links TRBV7-2 to TRBJ1-5; 8 nucleotides agree with TRBD1. The CDR3 sequence is 15 residues long. V was pared by 7 bases and J by 4 bases, with 9 bases of the junction left unmatched. CDR1 is SGHTA, CDR2 FQGNSA, per germline. This CDR3 reads CASTPRTGWNQPQHF. CDR3 nucleotide sequence: TGTGCCAGCACCCCACGGACAGGGTGGAATCAGCCCCAGCATTTT. Drawing the rest from reference TRBV7-2 and TRBJ1-5, the complete variable domain is GAGVSQSPSNKVTEKGKDVELRCDPISGHTALYWYRQSLGQGLEFLIYFQGNSAPDKSGLPSDRFSAERTGGSVSTLTIQRTQQEDSAVYLCASTPRTGWNQPQHFGDGTRLSIL.

The chain employs TRBV27 and TRBJ1-1, with D tentatively TRBD1 (5 bases). Trimming took off 4 bases at V and 11 bases at J, with 11 bases between the two ends. CDR1 and CDR2 (germline): MNHEY, SMNVEV (reference sequence). CDR3 length equals 11 residues. CDR3 region: CASSWGGSAFF. The CDR3, as DNA: TGTGCCAGCAGTTGGGGGGGATCGGCTTTCTTT.

V and J are TRBV10-3 and TRBJ1-5; D remains ambiguous. The V end lost 4 bases, the J end lost 11 bases, and 21 bases lay between the germline ends. CDR1 is ENHRY, CDR2 SYGVKD, per germline. This CDR3 contains 15 residues. The CDR3 loop reads CAISGQGVVDSAQHF. CDR3 nucleotide sequence: TGTGCCATCAGTGGGCAAGGAGTGGTAGATTCGGCCCAGCATTTT.

This sequence joins TRBV14 and TRBJ2-7; D is possibly TRBD2 (5 bases). The germline gives CDR1 SGHDN, CDR2 FVKESK. Trimming took 4 bases from V and 2 from J, leaving 21 bases between them. The CDR3 spans 17 residues. This CDR3 reads CASSPTAPDYRAYEQYF. DNA for the CDR3: TGTGCCAGCAGCCCAACAGCTCCCGACTACCGGGCCTACGAGCAGTACTTC.

V gene TRBV10-2 combines with J gene TRBJ1-5; D remains unclear. Germline CDR1 and CDR2: WSHSY and SAAADI. The V end was cut by 6 bases, the J end by 0 bases, with 9 bases between. This CDR3 is built from 14 residues. CDR3 region: CASRKGASNQPQHF. The CDR3 DNA reads TGCGCCAGCAGGAAAGGAGCTAGCAATCAGCCCCAGCATTTT.

This clone was detected once. The CDR3 sequence is CASSSVGTVNTEAFF. In DNA, the CDR3 is TGTGCCAGCAGTTCCGTCGGGACAGTGAACACTGAAGCTTTCTTT. The V call is TRBV28, the J call TRBJ1-1; 7 bases are shared with TRBD1. The CDR3 covers 15 residues. Losses at the gene ends were 4 bases for V and 0 bases for J; bases not matched to a gene: 5. The germline V gene has CDR1 MDHEN and CDR2 SYDVKM. The entire variable domain, with the rest obtained from reference TRBV28 and TRBJ1-1, is as follows: DVKVTQSSRYLVKRTGEKVFLECVQDMDHENMFWYRQDPGLGLRLIYFSYDVKMKEKGDIPEGYSVSREKKERFSLILESASTNQTSMYLCASSSVGTVNTEAFFGQGTRLTVV.

The V call is TRBV2, the J call TRBJ1-6; 9 bases are shared with TRBD1. The CDR3 sequence is 21 residues long. The junction had 18 bases not matched to a gene; V was cut back by 2 bases and J by 4 bases. Germline V gene sequence: CDR1 SNHLY, CDR2 FYNNEI. The CDR3 nucleotides are TGTGCCAGCAGTGAACGGCCAAAGGACAGGGGAAATTTCCCTTATAATTCACCCCTCCACTTT. Its translation is CASSERPKDRGNFPYNSPLHF.

The gene calls are TRBV6-1 and TRBJ1-4; D remains unclear. V lost 3 bases, J lost 8 bases, and 16 bases lay in between. The CDR3 contains 15 residues. From germline, CDR1 is MNHNS and CDR2 SASEGT. The CDR3 loop reads CASSDIGGLGEKLFF. DNA for the CDR3: TGTGCCAGCAGTGATATCGGCGGCCTTGGGGAAAAACTGTTTTTT.

In its sample, this clone was seen a few times. The rearrangement joins TRBV6-1 to TRBJ1-6; unclear D gene. V was clipped by 3 bases and J by 9 bases, with 12 bases between them. Germline V CDR1 and CDR2: MNHNS, SASEGT. CDR3 length equals 14 residues. The CDR3: CASSDSPQVSPLHF. DNA of the CDR3: TGTGCCAGCAGTGACTCTCCCCAGGTTTCACCCCTCCACTTT.

This clone was seen once. The CDR3 reads CSARLWKGDTGELFF. The CDR3 DNA follows: TGCAGCGCACGCCTTTGGAAAGGAGATACCGGGGAGCTGTTTTTT. V usage is TRBV29-1 and J usage is TRBJ2-2; no firm D call. This CDR3 is 15 amino acids long. Trimming left V 7 bases short and J 5 bases short, with 20 bases between. In germline, CDR1 is SQVTM, CDR2 ANQGSEA.

The chain combines TRBV7-3 with TRBJ2-1; 8 bases agree with TRBD2. The CDR3 sequence is 16 residues long. Trimming cost V 5 bases and J 5 bases; bases outside gene matches: 11. The germline V gene encodes CDR1 SGHTA and CDR2 FQGTGA. Here the CDR3 reads CASSRPAGAGDNEQFF. In nucleotides, the CDR3 is TGTGCCAGCAGCAGACCCGCCGGAGCGGGAGACAATGAGCAGTTCTTC.

This clone came up once. The chain joins TRBV6-5 to TRBJ2-7, with 7 bases that match TRBD2. Germline CDR1 reads MNHEY; CDR2 reads SVGAGI. V was clipped by 6 bases and J by 3 bases; unmatched bases: 5. The CDR3 runs to 13 residues. The CDR3 protein is CASSKTSIYEQYF. The CDR3 DNA sequence: TGTGCCAGCAGCAAGACTAGCATCTACGAGCAGTACTTC.

V and J are TRBV28 and TRBJ1-5; no definite D call. The germline V and J ends were trimmed by 3 bases and 4 bases, with 10 bases remaining between them. Germline V gives CDR1 MDHEN, CDR2 SYDVKM. The CDR3 runs to 14 residues. As DNA, the CDR3 is TGTGCCAGCAGTTTTAACAGATTGAATCAGCCCCAGCATTTT. Translating gives CASSFNRLNQPQHF.